Below are 3 T cell receptor beta chains sequenced from a single sample in a study of T cells expressing NK-cell markers. Following a re-call of the 5' RACE reads, TCRdb has one entry per CDR3 protein and lacks DNA. The repertoire table contains a few hundred thousand distinct CDR3 sequences. Input material: blood T cells: a sorted CD56 or NKG2C T cell subset, CD4+ or CD8+ T cells, or bulk PBMC T cells (not recorded which). The receptors originated from a young man in good health.

V usage is TRBV7-9 and J usage is TRBJ2-1. Germline V gene sequence: CDR1 SEHNR, CDR2 FQNEAQ (reference sequence). The CDR3 consists of 16 residues. This CDR3 is CASSFLDFVSYNEQFF.

V and J are TRBV20-1 and TRBJ1-6; checking the TCRdb D call of TRBD1 is not possible without DNA. The CDR3 consists of 15 residues. Per germline, CDR1 DFQATT and CDR2 SNEGSKA (reference sequence). CDR3 residues: CSAKIPGLLYSPLHF.

The chain uses TRBV18 and TRBJ2-3; TCRdb selects TRBD2, and the lack of DNA leaves this call unchecked. Germline CDR1 KGHSH, CDR2 LQKENI. The CDR3 loop spans 14 amino acids. The CDR3 spells CASSPPGLTDTQYF.